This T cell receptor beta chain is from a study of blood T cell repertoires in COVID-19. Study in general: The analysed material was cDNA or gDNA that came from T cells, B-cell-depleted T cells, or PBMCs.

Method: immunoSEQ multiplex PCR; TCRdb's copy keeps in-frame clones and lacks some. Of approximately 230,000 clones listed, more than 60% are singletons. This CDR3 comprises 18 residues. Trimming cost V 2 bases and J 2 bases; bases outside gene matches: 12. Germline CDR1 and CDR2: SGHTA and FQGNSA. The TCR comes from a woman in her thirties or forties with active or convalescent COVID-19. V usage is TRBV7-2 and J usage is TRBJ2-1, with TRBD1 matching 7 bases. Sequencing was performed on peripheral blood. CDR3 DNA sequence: TGTGCCAGCAGCTTAAATAGGAGAAGGGACAGAGCCTACAATGAGCAGTTCTTC. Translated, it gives CASSLNRRRDRAYNEQFF.